These 32 T cell receptor beta chains were all obtained from the same sample, sequenced in a study of tumor and adjacent non-tumor tissue in lung cancer. TCRbeta libraries were built with three rounds of nested PCR, modified from ARM-PCR. A single record per CDR3 protein comes from TCRdb applying MiXCR to the multiplex PCR reads. The table records just over 200,000 distinct CDR3 sequences, about 71% of them present only once. RNA was extracted from bulk tissue without any cell sorting. Source material: lung tumor tissue. The receptors come from a man in his sixties with non-small cell lung cancer.

In this sample, this clonotype turned up once. A read error may produce the germline difference seen at one junction end. The J gene is TRBJ1-5, the V gene TRBV20-1; 9 bases agree with TRBD1. In germline, CDR1 is DFQATT, CDR2 SNEGSKA (reference sequence). This CDR3 has 15 residues. As DNA, the CDR3 is TGCAGTGCTAGGGATACAGGGGGCAGCAATCGGCCCCAGCATTTT. It specifies CSARDTGGSNRPQHF.

Regarding this clonotype: Germline is not matched at one junction end, which may reflect a read error. The chain recombines TRBV12-3 or TRBV12-4 with TRBJ1-5; D is undetermined. This CDR3 is 14 amino acids long. The CDR3 nucleotides read TGTGTCAGCTGCGCCAGGACGTACAATCAGCCCCAGCATTTT. It yields the protein CVSCARTYNQPQHF.

On this clonotype: One junction end disagrees with the germline gene, perhaps due to a read error. The chain recombines TRBV12-3 or TRBV12-4 with TRBJ1-1; 8 bases are shared with TRBD1. The CDR3 is made up of 14 amino acids. CDR3 nucleotide sequence: TGTGCCAGCCGGACGACAGGGGCGAACACTGAAGTTCTCTTT. This encodes CASRTTGANTEVLF.

This clonotype was detected ten times or more. This chain joins TRBV11-2 and TRBJ1-6; 10 bases align to TRBD1. Per germline, CDR1 SGHAT and CDR2 FQNNGV. This CDR3 is 14 amino acids long. V shed 5 bases, J shed 7 bases, and the junction held 2 bases outside the gene matches. CDR3 protein: CASSRDRGNSPLHF. In nucleotides, the CDR3 is TGTGCCAGCAGCCGGGACAGGGGCAATTCACCCCTCCACTTT.

About this clonotype itself: One base away lies a much larger clone, so this may be a sequencing read error. The CDR3 DNA reads as TGTACCTGGGGTGCCGGAAGGAAACTGTTTTTT. It encodes CTWGAGRKLFF. The chain carries TRBV30 and TRBJ1-4; D remains ambiguous. CDR1 and CDR2 (germline): GTSNPN, SVGIG (reference sequence). The CDR3 contains 11 residues.

This sequence joins TRBV29-1 and TRBJ1-1; D may be TRBD1 (6 bases). Germline V gives CDR1 SQVTM, CDR2 ANQGSEA. Trimming took off 7 bases at V and 10 bases at J, with 25 bases between the two ends. This CDR3 has 14 amino acids. In DNA form, the CDR3 reads TGCAGCGGGAATGACGACAGGCGATATAACGGAGCTTTCTTT. As protein: CSGNDDRRYNGAFF. Drawing the rest from reference TRBV29-1 and TRBJ1-1, the complete variable domain is SAVISQKPSRDICQRGTSLTIQCQVDSQVTMMFWYRQQPGQSLTLIATANQGSEATYESGFVIDKFPISRPNLTFSTLTVSNMSPEDSSIYLCSGNDDRRYNGAFFGQGTRLTVV.

Turning to this clonotype: A much larger clone sits a single nucleotide away, making a read error possible. The chain is built from TRBV6-5 and TRBJ1-5; TRBD1 is a possible D gene (5 bases). The CDR3 contains 13 residues. Trimming took 11 bases from V and 3 from J, leaving 14 bases between them. Germline V gives CDR1 MNHEY, CDR2 SVGAGI. The CDR3 reads CAGRGGFNQPQHF. As DNA, the CDR3 is TGTGCCGGTCGGGGGGGGTTCAATCAGCCCCAGCATTTT.

Ten or more counts support this clonotype. The genes are TRBV6-2 or TRBV6-3 and TRBJ2-2; TRBD2 matches at 12 bases. The CDR3 is 18 residues long. The J segment lost 4 bases and the V segment lost 7 bases, leaving 13 bases of the junction unmatched. Germline V gene sequence: CDR1 MNHEY, CDR2 SVGEGT. CDR3 sequence (DNA): TGTGCCAGCACCCCGGGACTAGCGGGCCCGGGGGTCACCGGGGAGCTGTTTTTT. Translating gives CASTPGLAGPGVTGELFF.

V gene TRBV20-1 combines with J gene TRBJ2-6; TRBD1 aligns across 8 bases. Germline V lookup: CDR1 DFQATT, CDR2 SNEGSKA (reference sequence). This CDR3 contains 15 residues. V shed 0 bases and J 2 bases; nucleotides not matched to a gene: 0. This CDR3 reads CSAREQGAGANVLTF. DNA for the CDR3: TGCAGTGCTAGAGAACAGGGGGCTGGGGCCAACGTCCTGACTTTC.

This clonotype came up many times. This chain connects TRBV29-1 to TRBJ1-2; D is unclear. The V and J ends lost 5 bases and 4 bases respectively, with 11 bases between them. This CDR3 has 12 amino acids. Germline assignment: CDR1 SQVTM and CDR2 ANQGSEA. CDR3 DNA sequence: TGCAGCGTTCTCCCCAGGACCTATGGCTACACCTTC. It encodes CSVLPRTYGYTF.

The chain uses TRBV4-1 and TRBJ1-1; D possibly corresponds to TRBD1 (6 bases). The V gene's germline CDR1 is MGHRA and CDR2 YSYEKL. The V and J ends lost 4 bases and 5 bases respectively, with 23 bases between them. CDR3 length equals 17 residues. The CDR3 sequence: CASSPRASLGARTEAFF. Written as DNA, the CDR3 is TGCGCCAGCAGCCCTAGGGCCTCACTGGGGGCTCGGACTGAAGCTTTCTTT.

In its sample, this clonotype was seen a few times. The chain combines TRBV6-1 with TRBJ1-2; D ambiguous. V was shortened by 2 bases and J by 4 bases, with 8 bases between the two germline ends. Germline assignment: CDR1 MNHNS and CDR2 SASEGT. CDR3 length equals 13 residues. The CDR3 sequence is CASSESVVYGYTF. CDR3 in DNA: TGTGCCAGCAGTGAATCCGTGGTCTATGGCTACACCTTC.

Details on this clonotype: The CDR3 does not close with the conserved phenylalanine or tryptophan, likely indicating a read error. J is TRBJ2-3 and V is TRBV20-1, with D possibly matching TRBD2 (6 bases). The CDR3 totals 14 residues. V was shortened by 1 base and J by 2 bases, with 10 bases between the two germline ends. In germline, CDR1 is DFQATT, CDR2 SNEGSKA (reference sequence). The CDR3 sequence: CSARGGVHTDTQYS. The CDR3, as DNA: TGCAGTGCTAGAGGCGGGGTGCACACAGATACGCAGTATTCT.

Concerning this clonotype: A much larger clone sits a single nucleotide away, making a read error possible. This chain connects TRBV6-2 or TRBV6-3 to TRBJ1-2; possibly TRBD1 for D (6 bases). The CDR3 runs 15 residues. Germline values: CDR1 MNHEY, CDR2 SVGEGT. The CDR3 loop is CASGYWTVSNYGYTF. The CDR3, as DNA: TGTGCCAGCGGTTACTGGACAGTCAGTAACTATGGCTACACCTTC.

The chain joins TRBV7-2 to TRBJ1-2, with TRBD1 matching over 9 bases. CDR3 length equals 15 residues. Germline V gives CDR1 SGHTA, CDR2 FQGNSA. Germline trimming cut 1 base from V and 5 bases from J; bases unmatched to any gene: 5. Here the CDR3 reads CASSLGGTGYYGYTF. CDR3 coding DNA: TGTGCCAGCAGCTTAGGCGGGACAGGGTATTATGGCTACACCTTC.

Regarding this clonotype: A junction end diverges from the germline sequence, so it may reflect a read error. The chain is built from TRBV12-5 and TRBJ2-7; D might be TRBD1 or TRBD2, each matching 6 bases. CDR1 is LGHNT, CDR2 FRNRAP, per germline. This CDR3 region has 15 residues. CDR3 nucleotide sequence: TGCGCTAGTGGAGGGGGATCTATACAAACCTACGAGCAGTACTTC. Protein sequence: CASGGGSIQTYEQYF.

V gene TRBV4-1 combines with J gene TRBJ1-2; TRBD1 aligns across 7 bases. Germline V gene lookup returns CDR1 MGHRA and CDR2 YSYEKL. The CDR3 is 17 amino acids. V was clipped by 0 bases and J by 4 bases; unmatched bases: 11. In DNA form, the CDR3 reads TGCGCCAGCAGCCAAGATATCTGGGGGGACAGAATCTATGGCTACACCTTC. Translating it yields CASSQDIWGDRIYGYTF.

On this clonotype: A much larger clone lies a single base off, so this may be a read error. Given the absence of the conserved phenylalanine or tryptophan at the CDR3 end, a read error is likely. The chain recombines TRBV20-1 with TRBJ2-1, with TRBD2 matching 10 bases. CDR1 DFQATT and CDR2 SNEGSKA come from the germline V gene (reference sequence). V gave up 0 bases and J gave up 2 bases; unmatched junction bases: 1. The CDR3 runs 15 residues. The CDR3 coding sequence is TGCAGTGCTAGAGATCTAGCGGGGGCCTACAATGAGCAGTTCTTA. This codes for CSARDLAGAYNEQFL.

This clonotype came up once. Being one base from a much bigger clone, this may be a read error. The chain carries TRBV6-1 and TRBJ2-2, with D maybe TRBD1 (6 bases). Germline CDR1 MNHNS, CDR2 SASEGT. CDR3 length: 16 amino acids. In nucleotides, the CDR3 is TGTACCAGCAGTACGCCGGACAGAACGAACACCGGGGAGCTGTTTTTT. Translated, it gives CTSSTPDRTNTGELFF.

With regard to this clonotype: Its ends do not fully match the called genes, so a read error is possible. V usage is TRBV11-2 and J usage is TRBJ2-7, with D perhaps TRBD2 (6 bases). The CDR3 contains 13 residues. Germline values: CDR1 SGHAT, CDR2 FQNNGV. CDR3 sequence: CVSSLEAGSEQYF. In nucleotides, the CDR3 is TGTGTCAGCAGCTTAGAAGCCGGGAGCGAGCAGTACTTC.

This clonotype was seen a handful of times. The genes are TRBV11-2 and TRBJ2-2; D perhaps matches TRBD2 (5 bases). Per germline, CDR1 SGHAT and CDR2 FQNNGV. CDR3 length: 16 amino acids. V gave up 6 bases and J gave up 1 base, with 15 bases separating them. CDR3 sequence (DNA): TGTGCCAGCAGTTTACCGGGATTTCTGAACACCGGGGAGCTGTTTTTT. Amino acids: CASSLPGFLNTGELFF.

Remarks on this clonotype: The conserved phenylalanine or tryptophan normally closing the CDR3 is absent here, so this likely arose from a read error. The chain couples TRBV2 to TRBJ1-5; D gene uncertain. The germline CDR1 and CDR2 sequences are SNHLY and FYNNEI. The CDR3 sequence is 16 residues long. V lost 2 bases and J 7 bases, leaving 18 bases between the germline ends. The CDR3 DNA reads TGTGCCAGCAGTGAATGGTCTGGGGAAACGGGCCAGCCCCAGCATCTT. Translating it yields CASSEWSGETGQPQHL.

Concerning this clonotype itself: This clone may be a read error of a much larger clone one base away. The chain has TRBV29-1 and TRBJ2-1, with TRBD2 identical over 12 bases. V was clipped by 8 bases and J by 5 bases; unmatched bases: 7. Germline V gene lookup returns CDR1 SQVTM and CDR2 ANQGSEA. The CDR3 runs 14 residues. The DNA of the CDR3 is TGCAGCTTTCCTAGACTAGCGGGAGACAATGAGCAGTTCTTC. Translated, it gives CSFPRLAGDNEQFF.

The genes are TRBV29-1 and TRBJ2-1, with D perhaps matching TRBD2 (6 bases). This CDR3 contains 13 residues. Germline-derived CDR1 and CDR2 are SQVTM and ANQGSEA. The V gene lost 7 bases and the J gene lost 9 bases, with 19 bases spanning the gap. The CDR3 nucleotides are TGCAGCGGGAGGGACTCCCAGTTTCGTGAGCAGTTCTTC. Protein product: CSGRDSQFREQFF.

As concerns this clonotype: Compared with germline, one end of the junction differs, possibly owing to a read error. J is TRBJ2-1 and V is TRBV13; the D gene is possibly TRBD1 (6 bases). CDR3 length: 16 amino acids. Germline CDR1 reads PRHDT; CDR2 reads FYEKMQ (reference sequence). The CDR3: CTSGLGGPLVLDEQFF. CDR3 in DNA: TGTACCAGCGGCTTAGGGGGTCCCTTGGTACTCGATGAGCAGTTCTTC.

Regarding this clonotype: Possible read error: a much larger clone is one base away. This chain uses TRBV4-2 with TRBJ2-2; possibly TRBD2 for D (6 bases). The CDR3 covers 14 residues. Germline loops: CDR1 LGHNA, CDR2 YNFKEQ. CDR3 protein: CASSQEVGTGGLFF. In DNA form, the CDR3 reads TGTGCCAGCAGCCAAGAGGTTGGGACCGGGGGGCTGTTTTTT.

The chain uses TRBV19 and TRBJ2-7, with TRBD1 matching over 9 bases. The CDR3 spans 14 residues. In germline, CDR1 is LNHDA, CDR2 SQIVND (reference sequence). Trimming took 6 bases from V and 7 from J; bases not matched to a gene: 10. Here the CDR3 DNA reads TGTGCCAGTAGAGCGGGACAGGGACACTATGAGCAGTACTTC. Translated: CASRAGQGHYEQYF.

A note on this clonotype: A read error may account for a junction end that differs from germline. The chain combines TRBV5-1 with TRBJ2-1; 8 nucleotides match TRBD1. The V gene's germline CDR1 is SGHRS and CDR2 YFSETQ. The CDR3 is 17 amino acids. Here the CDR3 DNA reads TGCGCCAGGAGCTTGTTGGCCGCGGGACAGGCTTTGAATGAGCAGTTCTTC. Its translation is CARSLLAAGQALNEQFF.

In regard to this clonotype: A read error may produce the germline difference seen at one junction end. V gene TRBV20-1 combines with J gene TRBJ1-1, with a tentative D call TRBD1 (6 bases). This CDR3 has 16 residues. The germline CDR1 and CDR2 sequences are DFQATT and SNEGSKA (reference sequence). CDR3 coding DNA: TGCAGTGCTAGAGACGCCAGGACAGCTCTGAACACTGAATCTTTCTTT. Its protein is CSARDARTALNTESFF.

This clonotype was observed at least ten times. The chain employs TRBV29-1 and TRBJ2-3; D gene uncertain. From germline, CDR1 is SQVTM and CDR2 ANQGSEA. V was pared by 3 bases and J by 4 bases, with 8 bases between. CDR3 length equals 12 residues. The CDR3 spells CSVERSSDTQYF. In DNA, the CDR3 is TGCAGCGTTGAGCGGTCCTCAGATACGCAGTATTTT.

As to this clonotype: At one end, the junction sequence differs from germline, possibly due to a read error. This sequence joins TRBV6-1 and TRBJ1-1; maybe TRBD1 (6 bases). This CDR3 has 17 amino acids. Germline V gives CDR1 MNHNS, CDR2 SASEGT. The CDR3 nucleotides are TGTGTCAGCAGTTCTTACAGGACAGTCAACATGAACACTGAAGCTTTCTTT. This gives the protein CVSSSYRTVNMNTEAFF.

This clonotype was recorded only once. V usage is TRBV5-1 and J usage is TRBJ2-7; no reliable D call. Per germline, CDR1 SGHRS and CDR2 YFSETQ. CDR3 size: 14 residues. The V gene lost 5 bases and the J gene lost 3 bases, with 15 bases spanning the gap. CDR3 bases: TGCGCCAGCAGTACCAGCCTGGTGGGCTACGAGCAGTACTTC. Translation gives CASSTSLVGYEQYF.